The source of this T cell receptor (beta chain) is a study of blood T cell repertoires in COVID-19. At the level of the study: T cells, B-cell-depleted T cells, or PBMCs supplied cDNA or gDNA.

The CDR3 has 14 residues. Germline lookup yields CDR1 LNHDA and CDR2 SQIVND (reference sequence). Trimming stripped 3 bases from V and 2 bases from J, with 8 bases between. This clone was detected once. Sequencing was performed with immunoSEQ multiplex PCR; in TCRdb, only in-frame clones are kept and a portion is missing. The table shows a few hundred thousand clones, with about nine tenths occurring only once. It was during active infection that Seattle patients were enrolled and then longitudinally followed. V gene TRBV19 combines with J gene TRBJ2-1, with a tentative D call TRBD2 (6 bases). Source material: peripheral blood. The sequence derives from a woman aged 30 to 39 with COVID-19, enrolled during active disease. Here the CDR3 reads CASSMGGTYNEQFF. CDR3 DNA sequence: TGTGCCAGTAGTATGGGGGGAACCTACAATGAGCAGTTCTTC.